One T cell receptor beta chain is described in this entry. Its specificity is unknown. With 60 Vbeta and 13 Jbeta primers, the PCR was carried out. Sequencing used immunoSEQ multiplex PCR; TCRdb keeps in-frame clones, though not all of them. The sample includes approximately 93,000 clones, 79% seen only once; the top ten take less than 3.5%. This entry is derived from a study of cytomegalovirus exposure and HLA in healthy donors. Findings and limits, study-wide: CMV antigen specificity was confirmed in vitro for three CMV-associated chains.

Germline V gives CDR1 SGHNT, CDR2 YYREEE (reference sequence). Trimming took 3 bases from V and 0 from J; bases not matched to a gene: 14. The CDR3 has 18 residues. The sequencing input was PBMCs. This TCR derives from a male donor in good health and CMV-seropositive. This sequence joins TRBV5-4 and TRBJ2-7; TRBD2 agrees at 8 bases. DNA of the CDR3: TGTGCCAGCAGCTCCCTGGGGGGGAGCGGGGGCTTCTCCTACGAGCAGTACTTC. Residues: CASSSLGGSGGFSYEQYF.